This is a list of T cell receptor beta chains from one sample in a study of cytomegalovirus exposure and HLA in healthy donors. The protocol was immunoSEQ multiplex PCR, while the TCRdb copy is restricted to in-frame clones and leaves out a portion. The sample has about 120,000 clones; less than 80% are singletons. Source material: PBMCs. Receptors were obtained from a man aged 25 to 40 in good health and CMV-seronegative. Each CDR3 is given with its conserved first and last residue. D genes are given only for firm matches. Clone size, where shown, is once, few, many, or a class for clones that have expanded.

TGTGCCAGCAGGAGTCGTCAGGGGTGGAATCAGCCCCAGCATTTT CASRSRQGWNQPQHF TRBJ1-5 - - TRBV6-1
TGTGCCAGTAGTCCCCGGCTTACAGGGTTCATGGGCTACGAGCAGTACTTC CASSPRLTGFMGYEQYF TRBJ2-7 - - TRBV19
TGTGCCAGTAGTAGATCCTACAGGGGAGCGGGCTATGGCTACACCTTC CASSRSYRGAGYGYTF TRBJ1-2 few TRBD1 TRBV19
TGTGCCAGCAGCTCCCAAACAGGTGGTAGTATAGATACGCAGTATTTT CASSSQTGGSIDTQYF TRBJ2-3 - - TRBV7-3
TGTGCCAGCACCCGTAACTATGGCTACACCTTC CASTRNYGYTF TRBJ1-2 - - TRBV6-1
TGTGCCAGCAGTTCGCGGGACCTTGTGAACACTGAAGCTTTCTTT CASSSRDLVNTEAFF TRBJ1-1 few - TRBV27
TGTGCCAGCAGCTTTACATTACCCGGGGAGACCCAGTACTTC CASSFTLPGETQYF TRBJ2-5 once - TRBV11-2
TGTGCCAGCTCACTAACAGGGCCGACCCTTGACAATCAGCCCCAGCATTTT CASSLTGPTLDNQPQHF TRBJ1-5 - - TRBV18
TGTGCCTGGAGTGAGGACAGTCTCTCCTACGAGCAGTACTTC CAWSEDSLSYEQYF TRBJ2-7 - - TRBV30
TGTGCCAGCAGTGAAGTTCCACAGGGGTATAACACTGAAGCTTTCTTT CASSEVPQGYNTEAFF TRBJ1-1 - TRBD1 TRBV6-1
TGTGCCTGGAGGCACCGGGACAGGGTTGATTCACCCCTCCACTTT CAWRHRDRVDSPLHF TRBJ1-6 - TRBD1 TRBV30
TGTGCCAGCTCCGACAGCGAAGGAAACACCATATATTTT CASSDSEGNTIYF TRBJ1-3 few - TRBV18
TGTGCCAGCAGTTCGGACAGGGGAGGGTATGGCTACACCTTC CASSSDRGGYGYTF TRBJ1-2 few TRBD1 TRBV6-5
TGTGCCAGTAGTATTCAGGTGACAACTAATGAAAAACTGTTTTTT CASSIQVTTNEKLFF TRBJ1-4 - - TRBV19
TGTGCCAGCAGTTTTTTGTCCTCTTACAGTGGTCTTTCTGAAGCTTTCTTT CASSFLSSYSGLSEAFF TRBJ1-1 - - TRBV27
TGTGCCAGCAGCCGGAGACAGGAGGACAGGGCCGGGGAGCTGTTTTTT CASSRRQEDRAGELFF TRBJ2-2 - TRBD1 TRBV14
TGTGCCAGCAGTGAAGTATATAGAGGCCATAGTGGAACCGGGGAGCTGTTTTTT CASSEVYRGHSGTGELFF TRBJ2-2 once - TRBV6-1
TGTGCCAGCAGTTTACGTCCCACAGGGGCCAATCAGCCCCAGCATTTT CASSLRPTGANQPQHF TRBJ1-5 - TRBD1 TRBV28
TGTGCCAGCAGTTTCTCGTCAGACTATGGCTACACCTTC CASSFSSDYGYTF TRBJ1-2 few - TRBV27
TGTCCGCGAGGGGGTAGGTGGCGGACTAATGAAAAACTGTTTTTT CPRGGRWRTNEKLFF TRBJ1-4 few - TRBV27
TGTGCCAGCAGCTTTTACCAGGGCAAGCAGTACTTC CASSFYQGKQYF TRBJ2-7 - - TRBV5-8
TGTGCCAGCAGCCGGGTTCAGAAAGGAAACACCATATATTTT CASSRVQKGNTIYF TRBJ1-3 - - TRBV11-2
TGTGCCAGCAGCCGTGGATCCGGGACAGGGGTAAATGAGCAGTTCTTC CASSRGSGTGVNEQFF TRBJ2-1 - TRBD1 TRBV14
TGTGCCAGCAGCAAATCGGGGACAGGGGGGGGACTAAGATCCTATAATTCACCCCTCCACTTT CASSKSGTGGGLRSYNSPLHF TRBJ1-6 - - TRBV21-1
TGTGCCAGCAGTGAATATTTTACGTTCCCCGAGGTCCCGACTGAAGCTTTCTTT CASSEYFTFPEVPTEAFF TRBJ1-1 - - TRBV6-1
TGCGCCAGCAGCCCACAGCTTAACTATGGCTACACCTTC CASSPQLNYGYTF TRBJ1-2 few - TRBV10-2
TGCGCCAGCAGCCAAGAGGATGGGGGCATCTATGGCTACACCTTC CASSQEDGGIYGYTF TRBJ1-2 - - TRBV4-1
TGTGCCAGCAGAACACGTACCGGGACAGCTTACATAGCCAAAAACATTCAGTACTTC CASRTRTGTAYIAKNIQYF TRBJ2-4 - TRBD1 TRBV28
TGTGCCAGCAGCTCGACAGGCTATGGCTACACCTTC CASSSTGYGYTF TRBJ1-2 few - TRBV5-6